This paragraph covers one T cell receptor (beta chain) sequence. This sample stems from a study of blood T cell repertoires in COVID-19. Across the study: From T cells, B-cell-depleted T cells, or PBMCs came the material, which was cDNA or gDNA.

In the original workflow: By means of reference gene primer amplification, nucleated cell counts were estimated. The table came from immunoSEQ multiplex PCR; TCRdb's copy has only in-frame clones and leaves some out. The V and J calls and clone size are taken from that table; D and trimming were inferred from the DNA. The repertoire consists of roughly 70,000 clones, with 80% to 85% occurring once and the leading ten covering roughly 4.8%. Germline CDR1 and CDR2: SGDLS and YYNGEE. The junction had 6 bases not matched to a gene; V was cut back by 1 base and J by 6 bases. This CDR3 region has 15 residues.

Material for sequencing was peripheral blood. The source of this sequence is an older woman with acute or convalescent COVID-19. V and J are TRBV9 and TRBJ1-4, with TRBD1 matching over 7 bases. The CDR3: CASSVYPQGDEKLFF. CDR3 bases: TGTGCCAGCAGCGTATACCCGCAGGGGGATGAAAAACTGTTTTTT. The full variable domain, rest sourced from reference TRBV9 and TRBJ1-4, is DSGVTQTPKHLITATGQRVTLRCSPRSGDLSVYWYQQSLDQGLQFLIQYYNGEERAKGNILERFSAQQFPDLHSELNLSSLELGDSALYFCASSVYPQGDEKLFFGSGTQLSVL.